This T cell receptor beta chain was recovered during a study of identical twins. This clonotype was observed a few times. From germline, CDR1 is SGHVS and CDR2 FNYEAQ. The CDR3 totals 15 residues. V was pared by 2 bases and J by 6 bases, with 17 bases between. From the 5' RACE reads, TCRdb called clonotypes with MiXCR, one entry per CDR3 protein. The sample records hundreds of thousands of distinct CDR3 sequences, 8.6% being singletons. This sample was shared with a second study, whose subject was yellow fever vaccine responses in identical twins.

The V call is TRBV7-6, the J call TRBJ2-7, with a tentative D call TRBD1 (6 bases). The source material was PBMCs. The TCR sequence derives from a woman aged 18-29 years in good health. The CDR3 loop reads CASSLTPSGQSEQYF. The CDR3 DNA reads TGTGCCAGCAGCTTAACCCCCTCCGGACAGTCCGAGCAGTACTTC.